The 8 T cell receptor beta chains listed next were all sequenced from one sample in a study of blood T cells in healthy people across ages. Sample-barcoded 5' priming and a J-beta primer mix drove a second PCR of roughly 6 to 12 cycles. Each CDR3 protein is one row after TCRdb ran MiXCR on the 5' RACE reads. The repertoire holds 630,000 or so distinct CDR3 sequences, with about a third as singletons. Specimen: blood. These receptors were collected from a woman aged 80 or over in good health.

The sample holds many counts of this clonotype. This chain links TRBV27 with TRBJ2-1, with 11 positions matching TRBD2. Trimming at V came to 6 bases and at J to 2 bases, leaving 3 bases not matched to a gene. Germline values: CDR1 MNHEY, CDR2 SMNVEV (reference sequence). The CDR3 runs 15 residues. CDR3 coding DNA: TGTGCCAGCAGGCGACTAGCGGGGACCTACAATGAGCAGTTCTTC. This translates into CASRRLAGTYNEQFF.

J is TRBJ2-4 and V is TRBV5-1; possibly TRBD2 for D (5 bases). This CDR3 is 16 amino acids long. V lost 3 bases, J lost 1 base, and 14 bases lay in between. CDR1 and CDR2 from the germline V gene are SGHRS and YFSETQ. The CDR3 bases are TGCGCCAGCAGCTGGGGAGAGACTCTGGCCAAAAACATTCAGTACTTC. This translates into CASSWGETLAKNIQYF.

The genes are TRBV9 and TRBJ1-3, with 8 bases that match TRBD1. The ends lost 4 bases at V and 7 bases at J; junction bases unmatched: 7. The CDR3 is 14 amino acids. CDR1 and CDR2 from the germline V gene are SGDLS and YYNGEE. The CDR3 region is CASSSRQGRNTIYF. CDR3 sequence (DNA): TGTGCCAGCAGCAGCAGACAGGGGAGGAACACCATATATTTT.

As to this clonotype: One end of the junction does not line up with germline, which may come from a read error. The chain uses TRBV3-1 and TRBJ2-2; weak D call: TRBD2 (5 bases). The germline gives CDR1 LGHDT, CDR2 YNNKEL (reference sequence). This CDR3 contains 15 residues. The CDR3 nucleotides are TGTGTCAGCAGCGGCGGCCTCACGTACACCGGGGAGCTGTTTTTT. Its translation: CVSSGGLTYTGELFF.

This clonotype was seen at least ten times. This sequence joins TRBV10-3 and TRBJ2-7, with TRBD1 matching 9 bases. The ends lost 3 bases at V and 5 bases at J; junction bases unmatched: 8. The CDR3 runs 15 residues. The germline V gene encodes CDR1 ENHRY and CDR2 SYGVKD. The DNA of the CDR3 is TGTGCCATCAGTGACCCCGGGACAGGGTTCCACGAGCAGTACTTC. Translation gives CAISDPGTGFHEQYF.

This clonotype appeared many times. This chain joins TRBV7-9 and TRBJ1-5; no clear D gene. CDR1 is SEHNR and CDR2 is FQNEAQ in the germline V gene (reference sequence). Trimming pared 1 base from V and 1 base from J, leaving 8 bases between. The CDR3 loop spans 15 amino acids. The CDR3 nucleotides are TGTGCCAGCAGCTTAGATGGAAGAAGCAATCAGCCCCAGCATTTT. Its translation is CASSLDGRSNQPQHF.

About this clonotype: Possible read error: a much larger clone is one base away. The rearrangement uses TRBV29-1 and TRBJ2-7; TRBD1 matches 9 bases. V gave up 7 bases and J gave up 3 bases; unmatched junction bases: 4. The CDR3 consists of 12 residues. Germline V gene sequence: CDR1 SQVTM, CDR2 ANQGSEA. The CDR3 sequence: CSGMTGGYEQYF. DNA for the CDR3: TGCAGCGGTATGACAGGGGGCTACGAGCAGTACTTC.

Of note for this clonotype: Possible read error: a much larger clone is one base away. The V and J genes are TRBV5-1 and TRBJ1-5; 7 bases fit TRBD1. CDR1 SGHRS and CDR2 YFSETQ come from the germline V gene. The CDR3 runs 15 residues. The CDR3 loop reads CAGSLGSGGNQPQHF. CDR3 bases: TGCGCCGGCAGCTTGGGATCAGGGGGAAACCAGCCCCAGCATTTT. Using reference TRBV5-1 and TRBJ1-5 for the parts outside the CDR3, the full variable domain is KAGVTQTPRYLIKTRGQQVTLSCSPISGHRSVSWYQQTPGQGLQFLFEYFSETQRNKGNFPGRFSGRQFSNSRSEMNVSTLELGDSALYLCAGSLGSGGNQPQHFGDGTRLSIL.